The count of the clone carrying this T cell receptor (beta chain) is one. This CDR3 region has 12 residues. CDR1 and CDR2 (germline): MNHNY, SVGAGI (reference sequence). V gave up 7 bases and J gave up 7 bases, with 8 bases separating them. This specimen belongs to a study of blood T cell repertoires in COVID-19. Clones were read by immunoSEQ multiplex PCR, and TCRdb kept only the in-frame ones, dropping some. The data hold 150,000 to 200,000 clones, with roughly 84% observed a single time. This clonotype was sampled from a woman in her thirties who had been exposed to COVID-19. V and J are TRBV6-6 and TRBJ1-6; D unclear. The sample consisted of PBMCs or T cells enriched from blood (not recorded which). The CDR3 spells CASTLQNSPLHF. Here the CDR3 DNA reads TGTGCCAGCACCCTCCAGAATTCACCCCTCCACTTT.